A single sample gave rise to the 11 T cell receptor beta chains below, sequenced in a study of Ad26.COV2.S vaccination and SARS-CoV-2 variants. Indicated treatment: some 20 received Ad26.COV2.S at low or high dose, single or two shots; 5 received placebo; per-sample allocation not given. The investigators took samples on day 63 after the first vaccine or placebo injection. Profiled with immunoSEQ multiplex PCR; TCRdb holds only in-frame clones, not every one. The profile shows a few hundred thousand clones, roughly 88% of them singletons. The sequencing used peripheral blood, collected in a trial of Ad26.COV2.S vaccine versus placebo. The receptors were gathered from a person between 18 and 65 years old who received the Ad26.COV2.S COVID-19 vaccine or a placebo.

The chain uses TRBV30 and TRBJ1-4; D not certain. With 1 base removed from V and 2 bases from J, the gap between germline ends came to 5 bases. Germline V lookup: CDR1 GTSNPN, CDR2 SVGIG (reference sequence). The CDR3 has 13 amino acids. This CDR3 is CAWSARTNEKLFF. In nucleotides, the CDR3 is TGTGCCTGGAGTGCGCGGACTAATGAAAAACTGTTTTTT.

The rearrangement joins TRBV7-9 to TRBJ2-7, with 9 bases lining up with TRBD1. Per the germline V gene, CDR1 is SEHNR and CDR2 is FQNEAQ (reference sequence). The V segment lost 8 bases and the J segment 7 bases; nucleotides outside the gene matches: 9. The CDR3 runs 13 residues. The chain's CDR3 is CASGETGGREQYF. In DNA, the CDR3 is TGTGCCAGCGGTGAAACAGGGGGCCGGGAGCAGTACTTC. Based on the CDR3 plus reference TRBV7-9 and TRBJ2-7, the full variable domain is DTGVSQNPRHKITKRGQNVTFRCDPISEHNRLYWYRQTLGQGPEFLTYFQNEAQLEKSRLLSDRFSAERPKGSFSTLEIQRTEQGDSAMYLCASGETGGREQYFGPGTRLTVT.

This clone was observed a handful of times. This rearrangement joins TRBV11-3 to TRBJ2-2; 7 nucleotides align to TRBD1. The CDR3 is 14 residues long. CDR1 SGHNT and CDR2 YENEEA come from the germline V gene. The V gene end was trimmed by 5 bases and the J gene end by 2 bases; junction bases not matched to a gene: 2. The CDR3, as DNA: TGTGCCAGCAGCGGACAGGAAAACACCGGGGAGCTGTTTTTT. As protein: CASSGQENTGELFF.

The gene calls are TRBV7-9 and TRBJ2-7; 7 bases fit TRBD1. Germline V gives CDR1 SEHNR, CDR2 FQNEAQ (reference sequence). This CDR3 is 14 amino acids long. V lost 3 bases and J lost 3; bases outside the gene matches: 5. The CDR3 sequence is CASSFGQANYEQYF. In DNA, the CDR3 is TGTGCCAGCAGCTTCGGACAGGCAAACTACGAGCAGTACTTC.

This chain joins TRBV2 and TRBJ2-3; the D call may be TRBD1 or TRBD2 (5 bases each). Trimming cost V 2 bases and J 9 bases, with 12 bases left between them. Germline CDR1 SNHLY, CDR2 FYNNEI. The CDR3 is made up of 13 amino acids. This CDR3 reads CASSEMRGRTQYF. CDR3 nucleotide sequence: TGTGCCAGCAGTGAAATGAGGGGACGGACGCAGTATTTT.

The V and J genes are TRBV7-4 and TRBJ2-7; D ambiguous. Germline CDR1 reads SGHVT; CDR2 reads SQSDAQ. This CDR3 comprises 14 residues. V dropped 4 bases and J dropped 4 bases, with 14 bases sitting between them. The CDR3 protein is CASSSQVKGYEQYF. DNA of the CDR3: TGTGCCAGCAGCTCGCAAGTCAAAGGTTACGAGCAGTACTTC.

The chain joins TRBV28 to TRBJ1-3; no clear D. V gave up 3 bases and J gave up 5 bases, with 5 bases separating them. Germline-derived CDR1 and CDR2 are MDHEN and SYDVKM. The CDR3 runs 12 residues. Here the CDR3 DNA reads TGTGCCAGCAGTTTCAGCCGAAACACCATATATTTT. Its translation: CASSFSRNTIYF.

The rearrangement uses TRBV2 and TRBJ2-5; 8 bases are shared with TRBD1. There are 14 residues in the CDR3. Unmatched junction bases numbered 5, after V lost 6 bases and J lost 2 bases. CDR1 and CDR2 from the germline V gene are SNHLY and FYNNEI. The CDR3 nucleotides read TGTGCCAGCAGCAATTACAGGGGGCAAGAGACCCAGTACTTC. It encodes CASSNYRGQETQYF.

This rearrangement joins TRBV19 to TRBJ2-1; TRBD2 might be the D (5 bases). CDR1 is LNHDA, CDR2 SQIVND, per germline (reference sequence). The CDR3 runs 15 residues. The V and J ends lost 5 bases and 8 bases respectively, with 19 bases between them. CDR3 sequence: CASSPKGPGRYEQFF. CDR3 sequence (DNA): TGTGCCAGTAGTCCAAAGGGCCCGGGAAGGTATGAGCAGTTCTTC.

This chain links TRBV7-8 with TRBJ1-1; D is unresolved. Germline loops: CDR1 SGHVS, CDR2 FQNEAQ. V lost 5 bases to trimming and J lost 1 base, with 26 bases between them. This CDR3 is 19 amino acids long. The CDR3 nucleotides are TGTGCCAGCAGCGCATATATATCCGGTCGGGCAGGCAGGAACACTGAAGCTTTCTTT. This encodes CASSAYISGRAGRNTEAFF.

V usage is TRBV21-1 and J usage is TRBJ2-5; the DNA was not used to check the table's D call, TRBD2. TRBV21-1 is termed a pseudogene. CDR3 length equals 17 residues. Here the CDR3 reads CASSKASRTSDQETQYF. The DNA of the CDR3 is TGTGCCAGCAGCAAAGCCTCACGGACTAGCGACCAAGAGACCCAGTACTTC.